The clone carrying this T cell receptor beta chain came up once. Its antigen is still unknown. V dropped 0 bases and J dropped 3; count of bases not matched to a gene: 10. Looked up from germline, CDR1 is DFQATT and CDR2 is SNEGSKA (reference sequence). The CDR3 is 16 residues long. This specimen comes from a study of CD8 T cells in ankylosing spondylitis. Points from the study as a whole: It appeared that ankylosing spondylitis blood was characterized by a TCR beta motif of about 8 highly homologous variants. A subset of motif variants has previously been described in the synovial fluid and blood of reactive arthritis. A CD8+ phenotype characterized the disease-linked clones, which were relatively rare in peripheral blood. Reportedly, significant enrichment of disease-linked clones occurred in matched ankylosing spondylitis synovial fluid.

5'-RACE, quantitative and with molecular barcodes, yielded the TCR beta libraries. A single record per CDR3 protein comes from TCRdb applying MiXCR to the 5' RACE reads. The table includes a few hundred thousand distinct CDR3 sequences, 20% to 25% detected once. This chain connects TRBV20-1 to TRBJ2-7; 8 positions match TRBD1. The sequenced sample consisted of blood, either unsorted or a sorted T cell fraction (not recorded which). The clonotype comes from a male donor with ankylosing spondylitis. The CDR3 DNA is TGCAGTGCTAGAGATGTCCGGACAGGGTCAGGCTACGAGCAGTACTTC. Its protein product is CSARDVRTGSGYEQYF.